The 29 T cell receptor beta chains presented below share a single source sample, sequenced in a study of OX40 agonist ivuxolimab in advanced cancers. Clones were read by immunoSEQ multiplex PCR, and TCRdb kept only the in-frame ones, dropping some. The data contain some 110,000 clones, 93% of them singletons. This sample comprised CD4+ or CD8+ T cells sorted from blood, obtained in a trial of the OX40 agonist ivuxolimab. All receptors come from an adult with an advanced solid tumor such as melanoma, head and neck, liver or kidney cancer.

A note on this clone: The limits of the CDR3 on the DNA are not certain, so only TCRdb's listed CDR3 is given. The gene calls are TRBV21-1 and TRBJ2-3; the table's D call, TRBD1, has no DNA check behind it. TRBV21-1 is an annotated pseudogene. The CDR3 adds up to 15 amino acids, both ends counted. CDR3 region: CASSKVGQGTDTQYF.

This chain connects TRBV27 to TRBJ2-2, with TRBD2 identical over 9 bases. Germline lookup yields CDR1 MNHEY and CDR2 SMNVEV (reference sequence). CDR3 length equals 15 residues. Trimming took 7 bases from V and 7 from J; bases not matched to a gene: 10. CDR3 residues: CASTRRGGQGGELFF. DNA for the CDR3: TGTGCCAGCACCCGGCGGGGGGGCCAGGGCGGGGAGCTGTTTTTT.

This chain joins TRBV5-1 and TRBJ1-3; no clear D gene. The CDR3 contains 16 residues. V gave up 0 bases and J gave up 0 bases, with 10 bases separating them. Germline V gene data show CDR1 as SGHRS and CDR2 as YFSETQ. The CDR3 here is CASSLGLGISGNTIYF. As DNA, the CDR3 is TGCGCCAGCAGCTTGGGGTTGGGGATCTCTGGAAACACCATATATTTT.

The chain is built from TRBV7-8 and TRBJ2-1; D may be TRBD1 (5 bases). Germline V gene lookup returns CDR1 SGHVS and CDR2 FQNEAQ. Trimming stripped 5 bases from V and 5 bases from J, with 19 bases between. The CDR3 is 16 residues long. The CDR3 region has the DNA TGTGCCAGCAGCACCTACGGCAGGGTCCAGGACAATGAGCAGTTCTTC. Its translation: CASSTYGRVQDNEQFF.

The V and J genes are TRBV28 and TRBJ1-5, with D unresolved. The CDR3 is 15 residues long. Trimming took off 6 bases at V and 0 bases at J, with 12 bases between the two ends. CDR1 is MDHEN and CDR2 is SYDVKM in the germline V gene. The CDR3 DNA reads as TGTGCCAGCAGCCACCAGAAGAATAGCAATCAGCCCCAGCATTTT. Its protein is CASSHQKNSNQPQHF. Variable domain in full (rest from reference TRBV28 and TRBJ1-5): DVKVTQSSRYLVKRTGEKVFLECVQDMDHENMFWYRQDPGLGLRLIYFSYDVKMKEKGDIPEGYSVSREKKERFSLILESASTNQTSMYLCASSHQKNSNQPQHFGDGTRLSIL.

The V gene is TRBV10-1, the J gene TRBJ1-1, with D tentatively TRBD1 (5 bases). The V gene lost 1 base and the J gene lost 4 bases, with 13 bases spanning the gap. The germline V gene has CDR1 WNHNN and CDR2 SYGVQD (reference sequence). This CDR3 is 15 amino acids long. The CDR3 nucleotides read TGCGCCAGCAGTGAGTGGGGCGCATTGGGCACTGAAGCTTTCTTT. This gives the protein CASSEWGALGTEAFF.

This clone was found once. The chain has TRBV6-1 and TRBJ2-5; D possibly corresponds to TRBD1 (6 bases). V was shortened by 1 base and J by 4 bases, with 16 bases between the two germline ends. CDR1 and CDR2 from the germline V gene are MNHNS and SASEGT. The CDR3 consists of 16 residues. CDR3 sequence reads: CASSEGAGVSLETQYF. The CDR3 DNA reads TGTGCCAGCAGTGAAGGTGCAGGGGTTTCCTTAGAGACCCAGTACTTC.

V usage is TRBV19 and J usage is TRBJ2-1; D may be TRBD1 or TRBD2 (7 bases each). CDR3 length equals 14 residues. The V end lost 3 bases, the J end lost 9 bases, and 15 bases lay between the germline ends. Germline V gene data show CDR1 as LNHDA and CDR2 as SQIVND (reference sequence). CDR3 protein: CASSMAGAGGEQFF. In nucleotides, the CDR3 is TGTGCCAGTAGTATGGCGGGAGCAGGGGGTGAGCAGTTCTTC.

This chain connects TRBV19 to TRBJ2-2; D possibly matches TRBD1 or TRBD2 (5 bases each). Trimming removed 1 base at V and 0 bases at J, with 6 bases between. CDR3 length equals 15 residues. The germline V gene encodes CDR1 LNHDA and CDR2 SQIVND (reference sequence). CDR3 loop: CASSIGGANTGELFF. The CDR3 DNA is TGTGCCAGTAGTATAGGAGGGGCGAACACCGGGGAGCTGTTTTTT.

This clone was seen a single time. The CDR3 DNA is TGCGCCAGCAGCTTTGACAGGGATCTCCCCGGGGAGCTGTTTTTT. Translation gives CASSFDRDLPGELFF. The chain combines TRBV5-1 with TRBJ2-2; 7 nucleotides agree with TRBD1. From germline, CDR1 is SGHRS and CDR2 YFSETQ. The CDR3 consists of 15 residues. Trimming at V came to 2 bases and at J to 6 bases, leaving 7 bases not matched to a gene. The full variable domain, with the rest looked up from reference TRBV5-1 and TRBJ2-2, is KAGVTQTPRYLIKTRGQQVTLSCSPISGHRSVSWYQQTPGQGLQFLFEYFSETQRNKGNFPGRFSGRQFSNSRSEMNVSTLELGDSALYLCASSFDRDLPGELFFGEGSRLTVL.

This sequence joins TRBV7-8 and TRBJ2-4; 14 positions match TRBD2. Germline V gives CDR1 SGHVS, CDR2 FQNEAQ. The length of the CDR3 is 15 residues. Unmatched junction bases numbered 9, after V lost 4 bases and J lost 13 bases. CDR3 sequence reads: CASSSSGTSGSRQYF. The CDR3 DNA follows: TGTGCCAGCAGCTCAAGTGGGACTAGCGGGAGTCGCCAGTACTTC.

A word on this clone: The same CDR3 is also encoded by other DNA sequences in this sample. The genes are TRBV29-1 and TRBJ2-5; 8 nucleotides match TRBD2. The CDR3 runs 15 residues. CDR1 and CDR2 (germline): SQVTM, ANQGSEA. V dropped 7 bases and J dropped 1; count of bases not matched to a gene: 11. CDR3 in amino acids: CSGGGRGGGQETQYF. CDR3 DNA: TGCAGCGGCGGGGGGCGTGGAGGGGGCCAAGAGACCCAGTACTTC.

The chain is built from TRBV6-6 and TRBJ2-5, with D unresolved. Germline values: CDR1 MNHNY, CDR2 SVGAGI (reference sequence). The CDR3 extends over 12 amino acids. Trimming left V 7 bases short and J 1 base short, with 7 bases between. DNA for the CDR3: TGTGCCAGCAAGGCAGTCCAAGAGACCCAGTACTTC. Translated: CASKAVQETQYF.

The V gene is TRBV4-3, the J gene TRBJ2-3; D may be TRBD2 (6 bases). V was shortened by 1 base and J by 5 bases, with 10 bases between the two germline ends. The V gene's germline CDR1 is LGHNA and CDR2 YSLEER. The CDR3 totals 14 residues. The CDR3 spells CASSQASGVDTQYF. CDR3 DNA: TGCGCCAGCAGCCAAGCCTCGGGGGTAGATACGCAGTATTTT.

This clone came up once. The V and J genes are TRBV5-1 and TRBJ2-5; 10 nucleotides agree with TRBD2. The V segment lost 4 bases and the J segment 4 bases; nucleotides outside the gene matches: 7. Germline lookup yields CDR1 SGHRS and CDR2 YFSETQ. CDR3 length: 15 residues. CDR3 in amino acids: CASSLEAGGSETQYF. The CDR3 DNA sequence: TGCGCCAGCAGCCTTGAAGCGGGGGGGTCAGAGACCCAGTACTTC.

The V gene is TRBV2, the J gene TRBJ1-5; 7 nucleotides align to TRBD1. The germline gives CDR1 SNHLY, CDR2 FYNNEI. The J segment lost 5 bases and the V segment lost 4 bases, leaving 2 bases of the junction unmatched. This CDR3 has 13 residues. In DNA form, the CDR3 reads TGTGCCAGCAGTGTAGACAGGGATCAGCCCCAGCATTTT. Translating it yields CASSVDRDQPQHF.

This clone was seen only once. The genes are TRBV11-2 and TRBJ1-2; a possible D gene is TRBD1 (6 bases). Trimming shortened V by 5 bases and J by 2 bases, and 12 bases separated the two germline ends. CDR1 SGHAT and CDR2 FQNNGV come from the germline V gene. The CDR3 covers 14 residues. In DNA, the CDR3 is TGTGCCAGCAGCCCCCAACAGGGAAACTATGGCTACACCTTC. Translated: CASSPQQGNYGYTF.

This CDR3 reads CASSLDWANQPQHF. Written as DNA, the CDR3 is TGTGCCAGCAGCTTAGATTGGGCCAATCAGCCCCAGCATTTT. This sequence joins TRBV7-2 and TRBJ1-5; D call uncertain. The germline CDR1 and CDR2 sequences are SGHTA and FQGNSA. Deletions cut 1 base from V and 3 bases from J, with 7 bases between. The CDR3 sequence is 14 residues long.

The rearrangement joins TRBV12-5 to TRBJ1-4, with 9 bases identical to TRBD1. Germline V gene lookup returns CDR1 LGHNT and CDR2 FRNRAP. Losses at the gene ends were 3 bases for V and 7 bases for J; bases not matched to a gene: 9. The CDR3 spans 16 residues. CDR3 residues: CASGLMTGGGREKLFF. The CDR3 coding sequence is TGTGCTAGTGGTTTAATGACAGGGGGAGGACGTGAAAAACTGTTTTTT.

V usage is TRBV7-3 and J usage is TRBJ2-1, with 14 bases that match TRBD2. The CDR3 has 16 amino acids. From germline, CDR1 is SGHTA and CDR2 FQGTGA. V gave up 1 base and J gave up 7 bases; unmatched junction bases: 3. The chain's CDR3 is CASSLIGTSGGNEQFF. The DNA for the CDR3 is TGTGCCAGCAGCTTAATTGGGACTAGCGGGGGTAATGAGCAGTTCTTC.

The chain has TRBV6-5 and TRBJ2-3; a possible D gene is TRBD1 (6 bases). Germline V gene sequence: CDR1 MNHEY, CDR2 SVGAGI. The CDR3 has 15 amino acids. V gave up 10 bases and J gave up 3 bases, with 20 bases separating them. CDR3 nucleotide sequence: TGTGCCACCTCCCTGGGGGCTTCCCCGACAGATACGCAGTATTTT. Its protein product is CATSLGASPTDTQYF.

The chain uses TRBV6-1 and TRBJ2-5, with D uncertain. CDR1 and CDR2 from the germline V gene are MNHNS and SASEGT. V lost 8 bases and J 5 bases, leaving 9 bases between the germline ends. The CDR3 totals 11 residues. The CDR3 bases are TGTGCCAGCGGGTTGGGGGAGACCCAGTACTTC. Translated: CASGLGETQYF.

The V and J genes are TRBV6-1 and TRBJ2-3, with 8 bases matching TRBD2. The CDR3 length is 14 residues. Germline loops: CDR1 MNHNS, CDR2 SASEGT. V gave up 8 bases and J gave up 3 bases; unmatched junction bases: 7. The CDR3 DNA is TGTGCCAGCGTTCCCGGGACTAGAACAGATACGCAGTATTTT. This codes for CASVPGTRTDTQYF.

This clone was seen a few times. V and J are TRBV7-9 and TRBJ2-7; D unresolved. Germline V gene data show CDR1 as SEHNR and CDR2 as FQNEAQ (reference sequence). V dropped 2 bases and J dropped 9 bases, with 14 bases sitting between them. This CDR3 has 13 residues. The DNA for the CDR3 is TGTGCCAGCAGCTTACCTCCCCTATATGTGCAGTACTTC. Its translation: CASSLPPLYVQYF.

In DNA form, the CDR3 reads TGTGCCAGCAGCGATGTGATACGGACAGGGACATATGGCTACACCTTC. This gives the protein CASSDVIRTGTYGYTF. The V call is TRBV27, the J call TRBJ1-2; 8 nucleotides align to TRBD1. CDR1 MNHEY and CDR2 SMNVEV come from the germline V gene (reference sequence). Trimming took 6 bases from V and 5 from J; bases not matched to a gene: 14. This CDR3 has 16 residues.

The V call is TRBV6-1, the J call TRBJ1-2; D remains ambiguous. Germline CDR1 MNHNS, CDR2 SASEGT. This CDR3 region has 14 residues. V dropped 7 bases and J dropped 7 bases, with 19 bases sitting between them. The CDR3 loop is CASTISVRVGGYTF. Written as DNA, the CDR3 is TGTGCCAGCACCATTTCAGTAAGAGTTGGTGGCTACACCTTC.

The chain uses TRBV5-1 and TRBJ1-2; a possible D gene is TRBD1 (6 bases). This CDR3 region has 15 residues. Trimming took 5 bases from V and 4 from J, leaving 18 bases between them. Germline lookup yields CDR1 SGHRS and CDR2 YFSETQ. Here the CDR3 DNA reads TGCGCCAGCAGTTTTGATCGACAGGCTAGCTATGGCTACACCTTC. Its translation is CASSFDRQASYGYTF.

The chain employs TRBV7-3 and TRBJ1-3; 10 positions agree with TRBD1. Germline CDR1 and CDR2: SGHTA and FQGTGA. After removal of 5 bases from V and 4 bases from J, the junction contained 2 bases not matched to a gene. CDR3 length: 14 amino acids. The CDR3: CASSPTGGGNTIYF. As DNA, the CDR3 is TGTGCCAGCAGCCCGACAGGGGGCGGAAACACCATATATTTT.

The rearrangement joins TRBV5-4 to TRBJ1-2; 10 bases match TRBD1. Germline V gives CDR1 SGHNT, CDR2 YYREEE (reference sequence). Unmatched junction bases numbered 5, after V lost 3 bases and J lost 3 bases. The length of the CDR3 is 15 residues. The CDR3 is CASSSRDRGDYGYTF. In DNA form, the CDR3 reads TGTGCCAGCAGCTCCCGGGACAGGGGTGACTATGGCTACACCTTC.